These 18 T cell receptor beta chains came from one sample sequenced in a study of beta chain features in type 1 diabetes. Sequencing targeted expressed TCRB transcripts, as all isolated RNA had been reverse transcribed. TCRdb keeps only in-frame clones here, not all; method: immunoSEQ multiplex PCR. The table shows 450,000 or so clones, with over 9.5% occurring only once. The sample was naive CD4+ T cells from blood. These receptors all stem from a woman between 18 and 29 years old in good health.

The chain combines TRBV15 with TRBJ1-4; D gene ambiguous. The CDR3 has 15 residues. Trimming took 5 bases from V and 7 from J, leaving 17 bases between them. Germline values: CDR1 LNHNV, CDR2 YYDKDF (reference sequence). The CDR3 coding sequence is TGTGCCACCAGCGGGCTTCGGCCGAGTCGTGAAAAACTGTTTTTT. Protein sequence: CATSGLRPSREKLFF.

This clone occurred a few times. The V and J genes are TRBV7-9 and TRBJ2-2; D unclear. V was trimmed by 5 bases and J by 9 bases, leaving 10 bases between them. The CDR3 spans 12 residues. Germline CDR1 is SEHNR and CDR2 is FQNEAQ (reference sequence). CDR3 in amino acids: CASSTSRRELFF. As DNA, the CDR3 is TGTGCCAGCAGCACTTCTAGGAGGGAGCTGTTTTTT. Drawing the rest from reference TRBV7-9 and TRBJ2-2, the complete variable domain is DTGVSQNPRHKITKRGQNVTFRCDPISEHNRLYWYRQTLGQGPEFLTYFQNEAQLEKSRLLSDRFSAERPKGSFSTLEIQRTEQGDSAMYLCASSTSRRELFFGEGSRLTVL.

This chain links TRBV5-1 with TRBJ2-7, with 8 bases fitting TRBD1. The V gene's germline CDR1 is SGHRS and CDR2 YFSETQ. This CDR3 spans 13 amino acids. V was clipped by 4 bases and J by 7 bases; unmatched bases: 7. The CDR3 spells CASSASGTGEQYV. Written as DNA, the CDR3 is TGCGCCAGCAGCGCATCCGGGACAGGTGAGCAGTACGTC.

The chain recombines TRBV14 with TRBJ1-1; no firm D call. The germline V gene encodes CDR1 SGHDN and CDR2 FVKESK. This CDR3 contains 11 residues. Trimming took 10 bases from V and 5 from J, leaving 11 bases between them. The CDR3 loop is CAILNETEAFF. The DNA for the CDR3 is TGTGCCATCCTAAACGAGACTGAAGCTTTCTTT.

For the CDR3, the DNA is TGTGCCAGCAGCTTATCAAGGACTAGCGGGAGGAGGGGCTACGAGCAGTACTTC. It translates to CASSLSRTSGRRGYEQYF. This chain connects TRBV11-1 to TRBJ2-7; 14 bases line up with TRBD2. Germline trimming cut 2 bases from V and 3 bases from J; bases unmatched to any gene: 9. Germline CDR1 and CDR2: SGHAT and FQDESV (reference sequence). This CDR3 contains 18 residues.

This clone showed up just a few times. The chain recombines TRBV5-4 with TRBJ2-3; D is unclear. From germline, CDR1 is SGHNT and CDR2 YYREEE (reference sequence). Trimming shortened V by 4 bases and J by 3 bases, and 12 bases separated the two germline ends. CDR3 length equals 14 residues. Here the CDR3 DNA reads TGTGCCAGCAGCCAGGACCTTGGGACAGATACGCAGTATTTT. Its translation: CASSQDLGTDTQYF.

This clone has more than one count but fewer than ten. J is TRBJ1-2 and V is TRBV9; D ambiguous. Trimming took off 4 bases at V and 7 bases at J, with 23 bases between the two ends. This CDR3 comprises 16 residues. The germline gives CDR1 SGDLS, CDR2 YYNGEE. The CDR3 DNA follows: TGTGCCAGCAGCCCGTTGGCGTCCCGGCTGGCCACTGGCTACACCTTC. The encoded protein is CASSPLASRLATGYTF. Supplemented by reference TRBV9 and TRBJ1-2, the full variable domain reads DSGVTQTPKHLITATGQRVTLRCSPRSGDLSVYWYQQSLDQGLQFLIQYYNGEERAKGNILERFSAQQFPDLHSELNLSSLELGDSALYFCASSPLASRLATGYTFGSGTRLTVV.

This clone was observed a few times. This sequence joins TRBV5-6 and TRBJ2-3, with 13 bases matching TRBD2. Looked up from germline, CDR1 is SGHDT and CDR2 is YYEEEE. This CDR3 is 16 amino acids long. Losses at the gene ends were 4 bases for V and 6 bases for J; bases not matched to a gene: 8. The CDR3 spells CASSPAPGLAGDTQYF. CDR3 DNA sequence: TGTGCCAGCAGCCCTGCACCGGGACTAGCGGGGGATACGCAGTATTTT.

This clone was seen a handful of times. The gene calls are TRBV20-1 and TRBJ2-7; D ambiguous. V lost 3 bases to trimming and J lost 7 bases, with 7 bases between them. CDR3 length: 10 amino acids. Germline CDR1 and CDR2: DFQATT and SNEGSKA (reference sequence). CDR3 in amino acids: CSASDTEQYF. The CDR3 nucleotides read TGCAGTGCTAGCGATACGGAGCAGTACTTC.

This clone was found a few times. V gene TRBV18 combines with J gene TRBJ2-5; no reliable D call. The CDR3 extends over 13 amino acids. The germline V gene encodes CDR1 KGHSH and CDR2 LQKENI. V was cut by 3 bases and J by 4 bases, with 9 bases left in between. In nucleotides, the CDR3 is TGTGCCAGCTCACCGTCGGAACTAGAGACCCAGTACTTC. Translated, it gives CASSPSELETQYF.

This clone was detected only a few times. The CDR3 is CASSLSLSGGTDTQYF. The CDR3 nucleotides read TGTGCCAGCAGCTTGAGTTTGAGCGGGGGCACAGATACGCAGTATTTT. The chain is built from TRBV5-4 and TRBJ2-3; 7 bases are shared with TRBD2. CDR1 and CDR2 from the germline V gene are SGHNT and YYREEE (reference sequence). J lost 1 base, V lost 1 base, and 6 bases had no gene match. The CDR3 sequence is 16 residues long. Looking up the rest from reference TRBV5-4 and TRBJ2-3 gives the full variable domain: ETGVTQSPTHLIKTRGQQVTLRCSSQSGHNTVSWYQQALGQGPQFIFQYYREEENGRGNFPPRFSGLQFPNYSSELNVNALELDDSALYLCASSLSLSGGTDTQYFGPGTRLTVL.

In its sample, this clone was seen a few times. This chain joins TRBV20-1 and TRBJ1-2; possibly TRBD1 for D (5 bases). The V gene's germline CDR1 is DFQATT and CDR2 SNEGSKA (reference sequence). CDR3 length: 11 amino acids. Trimming removed 3 bases at V and 6 bases at J, with 8 bases between. The DNA for the CDR3 is TGCAGTGCTAGGATGGGGCATGGCTACACCTTC. Amino acid sequence: CSARMGHGYTF.

The gene calls are TRBV15 and TRBJ1-3, with TRBD1 as a possible D gene (6 bases). The germline gives CDR1 LNHNV, CDR2 YYDKDF (reference sequence). CDR3 size: 15 residues. V gave up 3 bases and J gave up 2 bases, with 11 bases separating them. Written as DNA, the CDR3 is TGTGCCACCAGCAGGGACAGAACGCCTGGAAACACCATATATTTT. This gives the protein CATSRDRTPGNTIYF.

This clone was counted at least ten times. The chain has TRBV7-3 and TRBJ2-1; 10 nucleotides agree with TRBD1. Trimming cost V 1 base and J 9 bases; bases outside gene matches: 6. The CDR3 has 15 residues. Germline CDR1 SGHTA, CDR2 FQGTGA. In DNA form, the CDR3 reads TGTGCCAGCAGCTTAAGGGACAGGGGATCGCGTGAGCAGTTCTTC. It specifies CASSLRDRGSREQFF. Complete variable domain (other parts from reference TRBV7-3 and TRBJ2-1): GAGVSQTPSNKVTEKGKYVELRCDPISGHTALYWYRQSLGQGPEFLIYFQGTGAADDSGLPNDRFFAVRPEGSVSTLKIQRTERGDSAVYLCASSLRDRGSREQFFGPGTRLTVL.

The genes are TRBV19 and TRBJ1-4, with 8 bases identical to TRBD1. V trimming: 5 bases; J trimming: 5 bases; junction bases outside the gene matches: 4. The germline V gene has CDR1 LNHDA and CDR2 SQIVND (reference sequence). The CDR3 is made up of 14 amino acids. CDR3 nucleotide sequence: TGTGCCAGTAGTCCCGACAGGGGAAATGAAAAACTGTTTTTT. Protein: CASSPDRGNEKLFF.

CDR3 coding DNA: TGTGCCAGCAGTTTACCTGTCGGAGATACGCAGTATTTT. As protein: CASSLPVGDTQYF. The V gene is TRBV28, the J gene TRBJ2-3; D gene unclear. This CDR3 contains 13 residues. Germline loops: CDR1 MDHEN, CDR2 SYDVKM. The V end was cut by 2 bases, the J end by 5 bases, with 8 bases between.

The J gene is TRBJ2-3, the V gene TRBV7-8; D is undetermined. CDR1 is SGHVS, CDR2 FQNEAQ, per germline. This CDR3 comprises 15 residues. The V gene lost 2 bases and the J gene lost 0 bases, with 9 bases spanning the gap. The CDR3 DNA sequence: TGTGCCAGCAGCTTACGGGCAGCTAGCACAGATACGCAGTATTTT. It specifies CASSLRAASTDTQYF.

The chain is built from TRBV7-9 and TRBJ2-1, with D possibly matching TRBD1 (6 bases). CDR3 length: 17 amino acids. Trimming removed 3 bases from V and 2 bases from J, with 17 bases in between. Germline assignment: CDR1 SEHNR and CDR2 FQNEAQ (reference sequence). CDR3 amino acids: CASSFSMWDNTYNEQFF. CDR3 DNA sequence: TGTGCCAGCAGCTTCTCGATGTGGGACAATACCTACAATGAGCAGTTCTTC. Combining the CDR3 with reference TRBV7-9 and TRBJ2-1 gives the whole variable domain DTGVSQNPRHKITKRGQNVTFRCDPISEHNRLYWYRQTLGQGPEFLTYFQNEAQLEKSRLLSDRFSAERPKGSFSTLEIQRTEQGDSAMYLCASSFSMWDNTYNEQFFGPGTRLTVL.